The T cell receptor (beta chain) described here comes from a study of cytomegalovirus exposure and HLA in healthy donors. General study points: Relative to equally common others, HLA-associated TCR beta chains showed greater clonal expansion in a later analysis. The study reported that TCR beta sequences accurately predicted HLA-A and HLA-B alleles in most subjects.

For this clone: What it binds is unknown.

The CDR3 is made up of 13 amino acids. The trim removed 5 bases at V and 5 bases at J, leaving 4 bases unmatched. The germline V gene encodes CDR1 SEHNR and CDR2 FQNEAQ (reference sequence). The PCR made use of 60 Vbeta and 13 Jbeta primers. Profiling relied on immunoSEQ multiplex PCR, and the TCRdb table lists in-frame clones only, not all of them. The sample yields about 150,000 clones, of which the top ten take up around 1.5%. The material sequenced was PBMCs. This chain uses TRBV7-9 with TRBJ1-1; 8 nucleotides align to TRBD1. The TCR sequence derives from a woman aged 50 to 60 in good health and CMV-seronegative. The CDR3 sequence is CASSPTGGTEAFF. Here the CDR3 DNA reads TGTGCCAGCAGCCCAACAGGGGGAACTGAAGCTTTCTTT.